This T cell receptor beta chain was sequenced in a study of cytomegalovirus exposure and HLA in healthy donors. Background on the study: When 300 to 500 donors were genotyped, approximately 81% of them were found to fall in the Caucasian-associated ancestry cluster.

Amplification used 60 Vbeta primers and 13 Jbeta primers. Libraries were prepared by immunoSEQ multiplex PCR; TCRdb keeps only in-frame clonotypes and omits some of them. The sample yields about 160,000 clones, about 88% seen once. The CDR3 has 13 amino acids. The germline CDR1 and CDR2 sequences are SGHDT and YYEEEE. V lost 0 bases and J lost 3, with 6 bases in between. The specimen sequenced was PBMCs. This receptor was taken from a woman younger than 35 in good health and CMV-seronegative. The V gene is TRBV5-6, the J gene TRBJ1-1; D perhaps matches TRBD1 (5 bases). Here the CDR3 reads CASSLDRYTEAFF. CDR3 sequence (DNA): TGTGCCAGCAGCTTGGACAGGTACACTGAAGCTTTCTTT.